This TCR beta chain was found in a study of cytomegalovirus exposure and HLA in healthy donors. Study findings and constraints: The study recorded 160 or so TCR beta chains that were cytomegalovirus-associated.

The repertoire was sequenced with immunoSEQ multiplex PCR; TCRdb's copy has only in-frame clones and lacks some. In the table there are 330,000 or so clones, just over 85% of which are singletons. This clone was observed a single time. Its specificity is unknown. The CDR3 contains 13 residues. Per the germline V gene, CDR1 is SQVTM and CDR2 is ANQGSEA. Trimming pared 5 bases from V and 8 bases from J, leaving 18 bases between. The specimen sequenced was PBMCs. This TCR derives from a woman between 18 and 29 years old in good health and CMV-seronegative. The rearrangement links TRBV29-1 to TRBJ1-2; D gene ambiguous. In nucleotides, the CDR3 is TGCAGCGTTCAATTGTCGGGGTTTTCGGGCTACACCTTC. Residues: CSVQLSGFSGYTF.